This is a list of T cell receptor beta chains from one sample in a study of shared clonotypes between healthy human individuals. This table comes from immunoSEQ multiplex PCR, and its TCRdb copy is limited to in-frame clones, with some not included. The sample lists tens of thousands of clones, 62% occurring once. The specimen was memory CD8+ T cells sorted from blood. These receptors were collected from a man in his thirties or forties in good health. Each CDR3 is given with its conserved first and last residue. The D gene is left open where the match is weak. Clone size is given for some rows only: seen once, a few or many times, or a class if the clone is expanded.

V gene: TRBV4-1
D gene: .
clone size: .
J gene: TRBJ2-7
CDR3 DNA: TGCGCCAGCAGGCCTATTCTACGCTCCTACGAGCAGTACTTC
CDR3 protein: CASRPILRSYEQYF

V gene: TRBV21-1
D gene: .
clone size: .
J gene: TRBJ2-7
CDR3 DNA: TGTGCCAGCAGCAAAGATTCGGGGGACGAGCAGTACTTC
CDR3 protein: CASSKDSGDEQYF

V gene: TRBV28
D gene: .
clone size: .
J gene: TRBJ2-1
CDR3 DNA: TGTGCCAGCAGTCCAACAGCGGAGCTGTACAATGAGCAGTTCTTC
CDR3 protein: CASSPTAELYNEQFF

V gene: TRBV29-1
D gene: .
clone size: .
J gene: TRBJ1-2
CDR3 DNA: TGCAGCGTCGTAGCAGCTAACTATGGCTACACCTTC
CDR3 protein: CSVVAANYGYTF

V gene: TRBV18
D gene: TRBD2
clone size: .
J gene: TRBJ2-7
CDR3 DNA: TGTGCCAGCGTACTTGGCGGGAGTGGATCCTACGAGCAGTACTTC
CDR3 protein: CASVLGGSGSYEQYF

V gene: TRBV25-1
D gene: TRBD2
clone size: .
J gene: TRBJ2-1
CDR3 DNA: TGTGCCAGCAGTGAACCCAACAGACTAGCGGCGCACAATGAGCAGTTCTTC
CDR3 protein: CASSEPNRLAAHNEQFF

V gene: TRBV29-1
D gene: .
clone size: .
J gene: TRBJ2-7
CDR3 DNA: TGCAGCGTTGAAGACGACGGGGCGCGGGGATACGAGCAGTACTTC
CDR3 protein: CSVEDDGARGYEQYF

V gene: TRBV10-3
D gene: .
clone size: .
J gene: TRBJ2-7
CDR3 DNA: TGTGCCATCAGTGACTCCTCCTACGAGCAGTACTTC
CDR3 protein: CAISDSSYEQYF

V gene: TRBV2
D gene: .
clone size: few
J gene: TRBJ1-2
CDR3 DNA: TGTGCCAGCAGTCGGACAGCCTATGGCTACACCTTC
CDR3 protein: CASSRTAYGYTF

V gene: TRBV27
D gene: .
clone size: few
J gene: TRBJ2-7
CDR3 DNA: TGTGCCAGCAGCCCGTCCAGGGCCTACGAGCAGTACTTC
CDR3 protein: CASSPSRAYEQYF

V gene: TRBV6-6
D gene: .
clone size: few
J gene: TRBJ1-1
CDR3 DNA: TGTGCCAGCAACCCAAAGGTGCGGAACACTGAAGCTTTCTTT
CDR3 protein: CASNPKVRNTEAFF

V gene: TRBV19
D gene: TRBD2
clone size: .
J gene: TRBJ2-2
CDR3 DNA: TGTGCCAGTAGTCTCACGGGGGGTAACACCGGGGAGCTGTTTTTT
CDR3 protein: CASSLTGGNTGELFF

V gene: TRBV27
D gene: TRBD2
clone size: .
J gene: TRBJ2-7
CDR3 DNA: TGTGCCAGCAGTGAGAGACTAGCGGGAGCATACGAGCAGTACTTC
CDR3 protein: CASSERLAGAYEQYF

V gene: TRBV30
D gene: TRBD1
clone size: .
J gene: TRBJ2-6
CDR3 DNA: TGTGCCTGGAGTGTACAGGGGGCCCATTCTGGGGCCAACGTCCTGACTTTC
CDR3 protein: CAWSVQGAHSGANVLTF

V gene: TRBV9
D gene: TRBD1
clone size: many
J gene: TRBJ1-2
CDR3 DNA: TGTGCCAGCAGCCCCGGACAGGGGCCAAATGGCTACACCTTC
CDR3 protein: CASSPGQGPNGYTF

V gene: TRBV11-1
D gene: TRBD1
clone size: .
J gene: TRBJ2-7
CDR3 DNA: TGTGCCAGCAGCTTATCAGGGGGCAGATACGAGCAGTACTTC
CDR3 protein: CASSLSGGRYEQYF

V gene: TRBV10-2
D gene: TRBD1
clone size: medium-sized
J gene: TRBJ2-2
CDR3 DNA: TGCGCCAGCAGGGACAGGGACACCGGGGAGCTGTTTTTT
CDR3 protein: CASRDRDTGELFF

V gene: TRBV9
D gene: .
clone size: many
J gene: TRBJ2-1
CDR3 DNA: TGTGCCAGCAGCGCAGACCCCGACAGAAGCTCCTACAATGAGCAGTTCTTC
CDR3 protein: CASSADPDRSSYNEQFF

V gene: TRBV6-5
D gene: .
clone size: .
J gene: TRBJ2-1
CDR3 DNA: TGTGCCAGCAGTTCCCAGAGGAGCGTTCTTGGGAATGAGCAGTTCTTC
CDR3 protein: CASSSQRSVLGNEQFF

V gene: TRBV5-1
D gene: .
clone size: .
J gene: TRBJ2-5
CDR3 DNA: TGCGCCAGCAGTCTTGGGTCAGGGGCGCGGTCGGAGACCCAGTACTTC
CDR3 protein: CASSLGSGARSETQYF

V gene: TRBV6-5
D gene: TRBD2
clone size: .
J gene: TRBJ2-7
CDR3 DNA: TGTGCCAGCAGTGAAGGGGCGGGAGCCTACGAGCAGTACTTC
CDR3 protein: CASSEGAGAYEQYF

V gene: TRBV11-1
D gene: .
clone size: .
J gene: TRBJ1-2
CDR3 DNA: TGTGCCAGCAGCTCGTATAACTATGGCTACACCTTC
CDR3 protein: CASSSYNYGYTF

V gene: TRBV12-5
D gene: TRBD2
clone size: .
J gene: TRBJ2-1
CDR3 DNA: TGTGCTAGTGGGCCAGCGGGAGGGGACCCAATGCAGCAGTTCTTC
CDR3 protein: CASGPAGGDPMQQFF

V gene: TRBV27
D gene: TRBD2
clone size: few
J gene: TRBJ2-3
CDR3 DNA: TGTGCCAGCAACCATCAACGGGAGGCGAAAGATACGCAGTATTTT
CDR3 protein: CASNHQREAKDTQYF

V gene: TRBV2
D gene: .
clone size: .
J gene: TRBJ1-2
CDR3 DNA: TGTGCCAGCACCCGACCCCGAGACGGCTATGGCTACACCTTC
CDR3 protein: CASTRPRDGYGYTF

V gene: TRBV28
D gene: TRBD1
clone size: .
J gene: TRBJ2-2
CDR3 DNA: TGTGCCAGCAGACTACAGGGGGGTTCCGGGGAGCTGTTTTTT
CDR3 protein: CASRLQGGSGELFF

V gene: TRBV29-1
D gene: .
clone size: .
J gene: TRBJ2-1
CDR3 DNA: TGCAGCGTTCCCGGCAATGAGCAGTTCTTC
CDR3 protein: CSVPGNEQFF